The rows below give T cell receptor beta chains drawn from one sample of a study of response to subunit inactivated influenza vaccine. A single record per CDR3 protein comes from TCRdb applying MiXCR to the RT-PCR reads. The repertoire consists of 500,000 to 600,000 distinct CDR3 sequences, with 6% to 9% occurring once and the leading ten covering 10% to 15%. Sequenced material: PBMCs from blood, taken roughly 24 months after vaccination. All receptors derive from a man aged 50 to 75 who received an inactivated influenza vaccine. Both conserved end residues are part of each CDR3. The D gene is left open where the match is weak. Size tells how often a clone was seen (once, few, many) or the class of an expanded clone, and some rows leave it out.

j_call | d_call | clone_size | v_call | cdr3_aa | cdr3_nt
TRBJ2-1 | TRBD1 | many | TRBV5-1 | CASSSDRPEYNEQFF | TGCGCCAGCAGCTCGGACAGGCCCGAATACAATGAGCAGTTCTTC
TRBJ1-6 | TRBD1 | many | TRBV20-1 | CSARDRVGSPLHF | TGCAGTGCCAGGGACAGGGTGGGCTCACCCCTCCACTTT
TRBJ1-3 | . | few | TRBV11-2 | CASSSRLPSGNTIYF | TGTGCCAGCAGCTCTCGGTTACCCTCTGGAAACACCATATATTTT
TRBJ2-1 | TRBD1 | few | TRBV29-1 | CSVEGHGTGINEQFF | TGCAGCGTTGAGGGACACGGGACAGGGATCAATGAGCAGTTCTTC
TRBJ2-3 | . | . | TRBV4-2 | CASSQDSSKNTQYF | TGTGCCAGCAGCCAAGACTCTAGCAAAAATACGCAGTATTTT
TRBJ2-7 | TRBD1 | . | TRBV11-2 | CASSSTGLEEQYF | TGTGCCAGCAGCTCGACAGGGTTGGAGGAGCAGTACTTC
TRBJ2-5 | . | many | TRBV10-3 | CAIRSSGNGETQYF | TGTGCCATCAGAAGTTCGGGTAACGGAGAGACCCAGTACTTC
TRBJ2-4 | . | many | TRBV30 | CAWSAGLIMAKNIQYF | TGTGCCTGGAGTGCTGGACTGATTATGGCCAAAAACATTCAGTACTTC
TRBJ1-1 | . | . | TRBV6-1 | CASRETADTEAFF | TGTGCCAGCAGAGAAACAGCGGACACTGAAGCTTTCTTT
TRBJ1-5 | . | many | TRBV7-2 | CASSSGARQPQHF | TGTGCCAGCAGCTCTGGGGCTCGGCAGCCCCAGCATTTT
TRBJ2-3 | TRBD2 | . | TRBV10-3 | CAISEGAGTSGTDTQYF | TGTGCCATCAGTGAGGGAGCCGGGACTAGCGGGACGGACACGCAGTATTTT
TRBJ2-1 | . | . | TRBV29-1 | CSVTQRAGEQFF | TGCAGCGTCACCCAGCGCGCGGGTGAGCAGTTCTTC
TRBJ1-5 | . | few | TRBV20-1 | CSANLGTGKQPQHF | TGCAGTGCCAACCTCGGGACCGGGAAGCAGCCCCAGCATTTT
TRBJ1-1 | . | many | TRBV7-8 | CATNPLGGKAFF | TGTGCCACCAATCCTCTCGGGGGAAAAGCTTTCTTT
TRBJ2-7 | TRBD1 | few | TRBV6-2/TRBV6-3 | CASSRNHRGSEQYF | TGTGCCAGCAGCAGGAACCACAGGGGGAGCGAGCAGTACTTC
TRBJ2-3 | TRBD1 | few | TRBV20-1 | CSAISGTGRTDTQYF | TGCAGTGCCATTTCCGGGACAGGCCGCACAGATACGCAGTATTTT
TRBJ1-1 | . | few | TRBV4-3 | CASSHLSTANTEAFF | TGCGCCAGCAGCCACCTCTCGACAGCGAACACTGAAGCTTTCTTT
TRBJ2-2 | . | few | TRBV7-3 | CASSSGRSGELFF | TGTGCCAGCAGCTCCGGACGTTCCGGGGAGCTGTTTTTT
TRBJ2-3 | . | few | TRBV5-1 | CASSFGGTVTDTQYF | TGCGCCAGCAGCTTCGGCGGGACAGTCACAGATACGCAGTATTTT
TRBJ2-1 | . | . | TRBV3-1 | CASSRELISSYNEQFF | TGTGCCAGCAGCCGGGAGCTGATCAGCTCCTACAATGAGCAGTTCTTC
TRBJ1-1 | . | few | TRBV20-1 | CSARVGWENTEAFF | TGCAGTGCTAGAGTTGGGTGGGAGAACACTGAAGCTTTCTTT
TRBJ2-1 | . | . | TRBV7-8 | CASSRKRTPYYEQFF | TGTGCCAGCAGTAGAAAGCGGACACCTTACTATGAGCAGTTCTTC
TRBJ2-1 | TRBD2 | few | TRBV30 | CAWSVQSGRYNEQFF | TGTGCCTGGAGTGTACAAAGCGGGAGGTACAATGAGCAGTTCTTC
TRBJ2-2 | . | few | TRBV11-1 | CASSLGLPWQDNTGELFF | TGTGCCAGCAGCTTAGGCCTCCCTTGGCAGGACAACACCGGGGAGCTGTTTTTT
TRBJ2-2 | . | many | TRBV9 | CASSGGRQSYFSTGELFF | TGTGCCAGCAGCGGGGGTCGACAGAGTTATTTCTCCACCGGGGAGCTGTTTTTT